This T cell receptor (beta chain) emerged from a study of CD8 T cells in ankylosing spondylitis. Whole-study findings and limits: The clones that were linked to disease were reported to be significantly enriched in matched synovial fluid samples from ankylosing spondylitis patients. A TCR beta motif of under 10 highly homologous variants appeared characteristic of ankylosing spondylitis blood.

The CDR3 totals 14 residues. The V segment lost 4 bases and the J segment 2 bases; nucleotides outside the gene matches: 2. Germline values: CDR1 MDHEN, CDR2 SYDVKM. This clonotype has a count of ten or more. Antigen specificity is unknown. Quantitative 5'-RACE with molecular barcodes was used to make the TCR beta libraries. TCRdb independently ran MiXCR on the 5' RACE reads; one entry per CDR3 protein. Of about 300,000 distinct CDR3 sequences in the sample, less than 25% are singletons; the top ten hold 3.5%. The source material was blood, either unsorted or a sorted T cell fraction (not recorded which). This TCR was recovered from a female donor with ankylosing spondylitis or in good health (not recorded which). The gene calls are TRBV28 and TRBJ2-1; TRBD1 matches at 7 bases. The CDR3 coding sequence is TGTGCCAGCAGTTCGGGACAGACCTACAATGAGCAGTTCTTC. Residues: CASSSGQTYNEQFF.